This T cell receptor (beta chain) emerged from a study of early T cells in non-severe SARS-CoV-2 infection. Across the study: Sequencing input comprised bulk RNA from unsorted whole blood; chain pairing was not available.

This clonotype was detected a few times. The CDR3 runs 16 residues. V shed 0 bases and J 1 base; nucleotides not matched to a gene: 2. Germline V gives CDR1 LGHNA, CDR2 YSLEER. TCRdb reprocessed the 5' RACE reads with MiXCR, giving one entry per CDR3 protein. The data contain about 49,000 distinct CDR3 sequences, about 12% of them singletons. This receptor was obtained from an adult who was a healthcare worker with PCR-confirmed SARS-CoV-2 infection or an uninfected control (not recorded which). V gene TRBV4-3 combines with J gene TRBJ2-1, with TRBD2 identical over 8 bases. The sequenced material came from whole blood. CDR3 DNA sequence: TGCGCCAGCAGCCAAGAGGGACTAGGTTCCTACAATGAGCAGTTCTTC. This translates into CASSQEGLGSYNEQFF.